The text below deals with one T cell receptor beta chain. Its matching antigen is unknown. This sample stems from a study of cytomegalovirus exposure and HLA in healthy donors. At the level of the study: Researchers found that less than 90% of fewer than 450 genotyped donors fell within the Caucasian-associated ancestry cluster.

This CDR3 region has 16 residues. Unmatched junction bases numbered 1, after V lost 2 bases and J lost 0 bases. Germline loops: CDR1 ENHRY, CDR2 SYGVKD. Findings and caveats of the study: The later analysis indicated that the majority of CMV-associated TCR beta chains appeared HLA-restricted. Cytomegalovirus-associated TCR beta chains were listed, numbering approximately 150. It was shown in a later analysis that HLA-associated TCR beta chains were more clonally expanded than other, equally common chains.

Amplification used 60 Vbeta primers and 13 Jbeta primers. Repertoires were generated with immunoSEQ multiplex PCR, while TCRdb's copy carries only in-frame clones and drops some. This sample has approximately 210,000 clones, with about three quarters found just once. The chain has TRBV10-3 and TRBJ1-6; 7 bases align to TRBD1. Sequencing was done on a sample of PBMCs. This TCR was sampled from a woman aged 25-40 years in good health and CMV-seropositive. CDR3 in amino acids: CAISERTGSYNSPLHF. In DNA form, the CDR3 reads TGTGCCATCAGTGAGAGGACAGGCTCCTATAATTCACCCCTCCACTTT.